The 18 T cell receptor beta chains reported below all come from one sample, sequenced in a study of T cells in Graves' hyperthyroidism and ophthalmopathy. The TCR beta CDR3 regions underwent amplification using RNA transcripts as the source. Initially, a first-round RT-PCR of the TCR CDR3 employed the HTBI primer set. TCRdb re-derived calls from the multiplex PCR reads in MiXCR, one entry per CDR3 protein. The table lists 350,000 to 400,000 distinct CDR3 sequences, over 15% of them singletons, with 3.7% in the top ten. What was sequenced was blood. Receptors originate from a woman between 18 and 29 years old with Graves' hyperthyroidism.

Ten or more counts support this clonotype. The chain has TRBV27 and TRBJ1-1; no firm D call. Per germline, CDR1 MNHEY and CDR2 SMNVEV (reference sequence). V dropped 8 bases and J dropped 6 bases, with 19 bases sitting between them. This CDR3 contains 14 residues. The CDR3 spells CASAARGESPEAFF. As DNA, the CDR3 is TGTGCCAGCGCGGCTCGCGGGGAGAGCCCTGAAGCTTTCTTT.

This clonotype was counted many times. The chain combines TRBV6-1 with TRBJ2-2; TRBD1 agrees at 10 bases. J was trimmed by 5 bases and V by 11 bases; bases with no gene match: 5. This CDR3 comprises 13 residues. Germline V gene lookup returns CDR1 MNHNS and CDR2 SASEGT. The CDR3 here is CALGTGETGELFF. Written as DNA, the CDR3 is TGTGCCCTAGGGACAGGGGAAACCGGGGAGCTGTTTTTT.

At least ten counts were recorded for this clonotype. This chain uses TRBV5-8 with TRBJ1-1; possibly TRBD1 for D (6 bases). V lost 0 bases and J 13 bases, leaving 19 bases between the germline ends. CDR3 size: 14 residues. Germline CDR1 SGHTS, CDR2 YDEGEE. CDR3 sequence (DNA): TGTGCCAGCAGCTTGGAATGGCAGGGGAGGGGGGGTTTCTTT. Translated: CASSLEWQGRGGFF.

The V call is TRBV6-1, the J call TRBJ2-2; 10 bases align to TRBD1. Germline trimming cut 11 bases from V and 6 bases from J; bases unmatched to any gene: 6. Germline CDR1 MNHNS, CDR2 SASEGT. The CDR3 length is 13 residues. The CDR3 region has the DNA TGTGCCCTAGGGACAGGGGAGCCCGGGGAGCTGTTTTTT. Translation gives CALGTGEPGELFF.

As concerns this clonotype: This sequence may be a read error, since a much larger clone differs from it by one base. V is TRBV6-2 or TRBV6-3 and J is TRBJ2-2; the match to TRBD1 covers 8 bases. The germline V gene encodes CDR1 MNHEY and CDR2 SVGEGT. The length of the CDR3 is 15 residues. The CDR3 nucleotides are TGTGCCAGCAGTGGACAGGGAAGGGGCACCGGGGGGCTGTTTTTT. It is translated as CASSGQGRGTGGLFF.

This clonotype has at least ten counts. The rearrangement uses TRBV6-1 and TRBJ1-2, with D uncertain. The CDR3 spans 17 residues. V lost 0 bases to trimming and J lost 7 bases, with 21 bases between them. The germline V gene has CDR1 MNHNS and CDR2 SASEGT. In DNA form, the CDR3 reads TGTGCCAGCAGTGAAGCGCCGGGAGGTCAGGCTAGAGGTGGCTACACCTTC. Its protein product is CASSEAPGGQARGGYTF.

This clonotype was detected many times. The chain carries TRBV9 and TRBJ2-7; a possible D gene is TRBD2 (5 bases). Germline V gene data show CDR1 as SGDLS and CDR2 as YYNGEE. V gave up 1 base and J gave up 5 bases, with 16 bases separating them. CDR3 size: 15 residues. Here the CDR3 DNA reads TGTGCCAGCAGCGTAAGTGAGCGGTATTTGGACGAGCAGTACTTC. This codes for CASSVSERYLDEQYF.

The CDR3 loop reads CASRGTGLAEAFF. The DNA for the CDR3 is TGTGCCAGCAGAGGGACAGGGTTGGCTGAAGCTTTCTTT. V gene TRBV6-1 combines with J gene TRBJ1-1; 9 bases agree with TRBD1. J lost 6 bases, V lost 6 bases, and 5 bases had no gene match. Germline CDR1 reads MNHNS; CDR2 reads SASEGT. The CDR3 has 13 residues.

This clonotype was detected many times. The V gene is TRBV15, the J gene TRBJ2-5; D possibly matches TRBD1 or TRBD2 (6 bases each). The length of the CDR3 is 17 residues. CDR1 and CDR2 from the germline V gene are LNHNV and YYDKDF (reference sequence). The V end lost 0 bases, the J end lost 1 base, and 15 bases lay between the germline ends. CDR3 protein: CATSRERRAGVQETQYF. CDR3 DNA sequence: TGTGCCACCAGCAGAGAGCGGAGGGCAGGGGTCCAAGAGACCCAGTACTTC.

V gene TRBV3-1 combines with J gene TRBJ2-5; 9 nucleotides agree with TRBD2. Per germline, CDR1 LGHDT and CDR2 YNNKEL (reference sequence). V gave up 5 bases and J gave up 9 bases; unmatched junction bases: 7. The CDR3 runs to 13 residues. CDR3 sequence: CASSKGLASPQYF. The CDR3 coding sequence is TGTGCCAGCAGCAAGGGACTAGCATCCCCCCAGTACTTC.

This clonotype was counted ten times or more. The chain links TRBV15 to TRBJ2-2; possibly TRBD2 for D (7 bases). This CDR3 has 16 residues. Germline assignment: CDR1 LNHNV and CDR2 YYDKDF (reference sequence). The V end lost 6 bases, the J end lost 5 bases, and 19 bases lay between the germline ends. The CDR3 DNA reads as TGTGCCACCAGTACAGTTGGGGGGGCATATACCGGGGAGCTGTTTTTT. It is translated as CATSTVGGAYTGELFF.

This clonotype was counted many times. The chain carries TRBV5-1 and TRBJ1-2, with TRBD1 as a possible D gene (6 bases). The CDR3 extends over 15 amino acids. The V gene's germline CDR1 is SGHRS and CDR2 YFSETQ. V was pared by 5 bases and J by 1 base, with 15 bases between. The CDR3 reads CASRSQIGGNYGYTF. The CDR3 DNA sequence: TGCGCCAGCAGATCCCAGATAGGGGGTAACTATGGCTACACCTTC.

This clonotype was seen many times. The CDR3 coding sequence is TGCAGTGCTAGAGATAGCAGGACTAGCCCATCCCCTTCGACGCAGTATTTT. Translating gives CSARDSRTSPSPSTQYF. The chain combines TRBV20-1 with TRBJ2-3, with 8 bases identical to TRBD2. The CDR3 extends over 17 amino acids. V trimming: 0 bases; J trimming: 9 bases; junction bases outside the gene matches: 17. CDR1 and CDR2 from the germline V gene are DFQATT and SNEGSKA (reference sequence).

This clonotype has ten or more counts. The chain combines TRBV4-2 with TRBJ1-2; 8 nucleotides align to TRBD1. The CDR3 runs 19 residues. The germline gives CDR1 LGHNA, CDR2 YNFKEQ. The junction had 16 bases not matched to a gene; V was cut back by 0 bases and J by 4 bases. CDR3: CASSQDSATGVFTFYGYTF. CDR3 nucleotides: TGTGCCAGCAGCCAAGATTCGGCGACAGGGGTCTTTACCTTCTATGGCTACACCTTC.

This clonotype was counted many times. V gene TRBV7-3 combines with J gene TRBJ2-2, with a tentative D call TRBD1 (5 bases). The CDR3 has 15 amino acids. Trimming cost V 3 bases and J 4 bases, with 12 bases left between them. Germline V gene sequence: CDR1 SGHTA, CDR2 FQGTGA. CDR3 protein: CASSLNSQGTGELFF. The DNA of the CDR3 is TGTGCCAGCAGCTTGAACTCCCAGGGCACCGGGGAGCTGTTTTTT.

This clonotype showed up many times. The rearrangement joins TRBV20-1 to TRBJ1-5; weak D call: TRBD1 (5 bases). Trimming shortened V by 6 bases and J by 3 bases, and 12 bases separated the two germline ends. The CDR3 totals 13 residues. Germline CDR1 and CDR2: DFQATT and SNEGSKA (reference sequence). CDR3 amino acids: CSANTGYNQPQHF. The CDR3 DNA reads TGCAGTGCCAATACAGGCTACAATCAGCCCCAGCATTTT.

This clonotype was counted at least ten times. This chain joins TRBV6-1 and TRBJ2-2; TRBD1 might be the D (6 bases). The CDR3 is 15 residues long. The germline V and J ends were trimmed by 5 bases and 1 base, with 11 bases remaining between them. The germline V gene encodes CDR1 MNHNS and CDR2 SASEGT. The CDR3 DNA is TGTGCCAGCAGTAGACCGGGACAGAACACCGGGGAGCTGTTTTTT. Residues: CASSRPGQNTGELFF.

A note on this clonotype: At one boundary the junction diverges from the germline segment, which might be a read error. The chain joins TRBV12-3 or TRBV12-4 to TRBJ2-5; perhaps TRBD2 as D (6 bases). The CDR3 spans 15 residues. The CDR3 nucleotides read TGTGCCAGCAGTCGGGGTGGCGGGGCCCAAGAGACCAAGTACTTC. Protein sequence: CASSRGGGAQETKYF.